This TCR beta chain was profiled in a study of T cells in Graves' hyperthyroidism and ophthalmopathy. The sample holds many counts of this clonotype. Amplification yielded TCR beta CDR3 regions, with RNA transcripts as the source. The primer set for the first-round RT-PCR of the TCR CDR3 was HTBI. TCRdb reprocessed the multiplex PCR reads via MiXCR and lists one record per CDR3 protein. The sample has 200,000 to 300,000 distinct CDR3 sequences; roughly 15% are singletons. V trimming: 5 bases; J trimming: 2 bases; junction bases outside the gene matches: 10. The CDR3 sequence is 16 residues long. Specimen: blood. This chain uses TRBV12-3 or TRBV12-4 with TRBJ2-3, with 7 bases matching TRBD1. This receptor was taken from a woman aged 18-35 years with Graves' ophthalmopathy. CDR3 in amino acids: CASSQRMDRYTDTQYF. As DNA, the CDR3 is TGTGCCAGCAGTCAACGAATGGACAGGTACACAGATACGCAGTATTTT.